Listed here are 32 T cell receptor beta chains from one sample, sequenced in a study of T cells in localized non-small cell lung cancer. TCRdb's table, derived via immunoSEQ multiplex PCR, lists solely in-frame clones and lacks some. This table has 55,000 to 80,000 clones, 70% to 90% appearing once. Sequenced material: peripheral blood, taken before any cancer treatment. Source of these receptors: a female donor over 55 with stage I lung adenocarcinoma.

This sequence joins TRBV6-1 and TRBJ1-2, with a tentative D call TRBD1 (6 bases). With 6 bases removed from V and 1 base from J, the gap between germline ends came to 15 bases. The CDR3 sequence is 15 residues long. Per the germline V gene, CDR1 is MNHNS and CDR2 is SASEGT. CDR3 protein: CASRHLGGSNYGYTF. In nucleotides, the CDR3 is TGTGCCAGCAGACACCTAGGGGGAAGTAACTATGGCTACACCTTC.

The CDR3 region is CASSQESGGELGDTQYF. DNA for the CDR3: TGTGCCAGCAGCCAAGAATCTGGCGGGGAGCTAGGAGATACGCAGTATTTT. The V gene is TRBV4-2, the J gene TRBJ2-3; TRBD2 might be the D (6 bases). Germline CDR1 reads LGHNA; CDR2 reads YNFKEQ. The length of the CDR3 is 17 residues. The V gene lost 0 bases and the J gene lost 5 bases, with 18 bases spanning the gap.

This chain joins TRBV5-1 and TRBJ1-1; D gene uncertain. V lost 2 bases and J 0 bases, leaving 17 bases between the germline ends. This CDR3 is 17 amino acids long. The germline CDR1 and CDR2 sequences are SGHRS and YFSETQ. The CDR3 DNA sequence: TGCGCCAGCAGCTTTAATAGGGCAGCCGCAATGAACACTGAAGCTTTCTTT. Encoded protein: CASSFNRAAAMNTEAFF. Full variable domain (rest looked up from reference TRBV5-1 and TRBJ1-1): KAGVTQTPRYLIKTRGQQVTLSCSPISGHRSVSWYQQTPGQGLQFLFEYFSETQRNKGNFPGRFSGRQFSNSRSEMNVSTLELGDSALYLCASSFNRAAAMNTEAFFGQGTRLTVV.

This chain links TRBV6-5 with TRBJ2-4; no clear D gene. From germline, CDR1 is MNHEY and CDR2 SVGAGI. The CDR3 length is 14 residues. V was shortened by 1 base and J by 1 base, with 5 bases between the two germline ends. The CDR3 sequence is CASSYLDAKNIQYF. CDR3 bases: TGTGCCAGCAGTTACTTGGACGCCAAAAACATTCAGTACTTC.

The chain is built from TRBV7-9 and TRBJ1-4; 7 nucleotides match TRBD1. V was pared by 6 bases and J by 4 bases, with 8 bases of the junction left unmatched. The CDR3 extends over 15 amino acids. CDR1 and CDR2 from the germline V gene are SEHNR and FQNEAQ (reference sequence). DNA of the CDR3: TGTGCCAGCAGTCCCGGACAGGCCGGTAATGAAAAACTGTTTTTT. Protein: CASSPGQAGNEKLFF.

This chain connects TRBV11-3 to TRBJ2-1, with TRBD2 matching over 11 bases. V was clipped by 6 bases and J by 1 base; unmatched bases: 5. The V gene's germline CDR1 is SGHNT and CDR2 YENEEA. The CDR3 contains 16 residues. CDR3 loop: CASSATSGKSYNEQFF. The CDR3 DNA reads TGTGCCAGCAGTGCGACTAGCGGGAAATCCTACAATGAGCAGTTCTTC. Variable domain in full (rest from reference TRBV11-3 and TRBJ2-1): EAGVVQSPRYKIIEKKQPVAFWCNPISGHNTLYWYLQNLGQGPELLIRYENEEAVDDSQLPKDRFSAERLKGVDSTLKIQPAELGDSAVYLCASSATSGKSYNEQFFGPGTRLTVL.

This clone has just one count. The genes are TRBV5-1 and TRBJ1-4, with TRBD1 matching 8 bases. Germline loops: CDR1 SGHRS, CDR2 YFSETQ. V shed 3 bases and J 8 bases; nucleotides not matched to a gene: 0. The CDR3 length is 12 residues. The CDR3 sequence: CASSWTGEKLFF. The CDR3 coding sequence is TGCGCCAGCAGCTGGACAGGGGAAAAACTGTTTTTT.

V is TRBV30 and J is TRBJ1-4; D gene unclear. V was clipped by 5 bases and J by 3 bases, with 16 bases between them. Per the germline V gene, CDR1 is GTSNPN and CDR2 is SVGIG (reference sequence). The CDR3 extends over 15 amino acids. The CDR3 DNA follows: TGTGCCTGGGGGTGGATGGGGAGGTCTAATGAAAAACTGTTTTTT. Protein sequence: CAWGWMGRSNEKLFF.

A few counts support this clone. This sequence joins TRBV2 and TRBJ1-2; TRBD1 might be the D (6 bases). The CDR3 runs to 15 residues. Germline assignment: CDR1 SNHLY and CDR2 FYNNEI. V gave up 4 bases and J gave up 4 bases, with 16 bases separating them. In nucleotides, the CDR3 is TGTGCCAGCAGTGCAGGGGAGCCCGGAATCTATGGCTACACCTTC. Amino acid sequence: CASSAGEPGIYGYTF.

The J gene is TRBJ2-2, the V gene TRBV5-1; 10 nucleotides line up with TRBD1. Germline lookup yields CDR1 SGHRS and CDR2 YFSETQ. V gave up 1 base and J gave up 4 bases; unmatched junction bases: 10. The CDR3 spans 18 residues. The CDR3 sequence is CASSLTGQGSTGTGELFF. The CDR3 nucleotides read TGCGCCAGCAGCTTGACGGGACAGGGGTCGACTGGCACCGGGGAGCTGTTTTTT.

This chain joins TRBV6-5 and TRBJ2-1, with TRBD2 matching 7 bases. The length of the CDR3 is 15 residues. The J segment lost 2 bases and the V segment lost 2 bases, leaving 3 bases of the junction unmatched. Germline V gene sequence: CDR1 MNHEY, CDR2 SVGAGI. CDR3 residues: CASSYGGGPYNEQFF. The DNA for the CDR3 is TGTGCCAGCAGTTACGGGGGAGGGCCCTACAATGAGCAGTTCTTC.

The chain has TRBV28 and TRBJ1-2; D is possibly TRBD1 (6 bases). The CDR3 runs 16 residues. V was clipped by 3 bases and J by 2 bases, with 16 bases between them. From germline, CDR1 is MDHEN and CDR2 SYDVKM. The CDR3 coding sequence is TGTGCCAGCAGTTTTAGGACAGCCCCTCTCAACTATGGCTACACCTTC. Its translation is CASSFRTAPLNYGYTF.

The chain employs TRBV4-1 and TRBJ1-2, with 10 positions matching TRBD1. J lost 4 bases, V lost 3 bases, and 11 bases had no gene match. The CDR3 contains 17 residues. The germline gives CDR1 MGHRA, CDR2 YSYEKL. This chain's CDR3 is CASSQDSTGTGAYGYTF. The CDR3 DNA reads TGCGCCAGCAGCCAGGACTCAACCGGGACAGGGGCCTATGGCTACACCTTC.

The CDR3 reads CATGGTANEKLFF. CDR3 DNA: TGTGCCACTGGGGGGACAGCTAATGAAAAACTGTTTTTT. This rearrangement joins TRBV28 to TRBJ1-4; 7 nucleotides agree with TRBD1. The CDR3 covers 13 residues. Germline lookup yields CDR1 MDHEN and CDR2 SYDVKM. J lost 3 bases, V lost 10 bases, and 5 bases had no gene match.

This clone was counted between two and nine times. J is TRBJ1-5 and V is TRBV15; D gene uncertain. Trimming took off 3 bases at V and 5 bases at J, with 5 bases between the two ends. Germline V gene sequence: CDR1 LNHNV, CDR2 YYDKDF (reference sequence). This CDR3 region has 12 residues. The CDR3 here is CATSRRYQPQHF. In DNA form, the CDR3 reads TGTGCCACCAGCAGGAGATATCAGCCCCAGCATTTT.

The chain has TRBV27 and TRBJ2-5; TRBD2 is a possible D gene (7 bases). CDR1 and CDR2 (germline): MNHEY, SMNVEV (reference sequence). This CDR3 has 16 residues. Trimming took off 6 bases at V and 6 bases at J, with 23 bases between the two ends. DNA for the CDR3: TGTGCCAGCAGCCCAACCCGTGGGGGGGGCGTAAAGACCCAGTACTTC. This sequence encodes CASSPTRGGGVKTQYF.

The V call is TRBV6-5, the J call TRBJ1-3, with 7 positions matching TRBD1. V dropped 6 bases and J dropped 7; count of bases not matched to a gene: 12. Per germline, CDR1 MNHEY and CDR2 SVGAGI. This CDR3 region has 15 residues. CDR3 in DNA: TGTGCCAGCAGCTTTGGAGGGGGCTCCGGGAACACCATATATTTT. It translates to CASSFGGGSGNTIYF.

The chain couples TRBV21-1 to TRBJ1-5; TRBD1, the table's D call, was not compared with the DNA. TRBV21-1 corresponds to a pseudogene. The CDR3 consists of 17 residues. The CDR3 here is CASSKGGHLPTRQPQHF. CDR3 DNA sequence: TGTGCCAGCAGCAAAGGGGGACACCTTCCTACAAGGCAGCCCCAGCATTTT.

This clone was detected a few times. This chain links TRBV2 with TRBJ1-5; D ambiguous. CDR1 is SNHLY, CDR2 FYNNEI, per germline. Trimming pared 6 bases from V and 4 bases from J, leaving 10 bases between. This CDR3 comprises 13 residues. The chain's CDR3 is CASSLSRNQPQHF. In nucleotides, the CDR3 is TGTGCCAGCAGCCTCAGTCGTAATCAGCCCCAGCATTTT.

This sequence joins TRBV30 and TRBJ2-7; D could derive from TRBD1 or TRBD2 (5 bases each). This CDR3 has 15 residues. Germline assignment: CDR1 GTSNPN and CDR2 SVGIG (reference sequence). The germline V and J ends were trimmed by 0 bases and 5 bases, with 17 bases remaining between them. The CDR3 spells CAWSVKGRLRDEQYF. The CDR3 bases are TGTGCCTGGAGTGTAAAGGGACGCCTTAGGGACGAGCAGTACTTC.

The chain combines TRBV9 with TRBJ2-1, with unresolved D. In germline, CDR1 is SGDLS, CDR2 YYNGEE. The V end lost 0 bases, the J end lost 7 bases, and 5 bases lay between the germline ends. The length of the CDR3 is 12 residues. This chain's CDR3 is CASSVGQNEQFF. The CDR3 region has the DNA TGTGCCAGCAGCGTAGGTCAGAATGAGCAGTTCTTC.

This chain connects TRBV18 to TRBJ2-7, with D perhaps matching TRBD1 (5 bases). This CDR3 contains 13 residues. The germline V gene has CDR1 KGHSH and CDR2 LQKENI. V lost 6 bases and J 5 bases, leaving 14 bases between the germline ends. CDR3 loop: CASSPLTVNEQYF. The DNA for the CDR3 is TGTGCCAGCTCGCCCTTGACAGTCAACGAGCAGTACTTC. Full variable domain (outside the CDR3, taken from reference TRBV18 and TRBJ2-7): NAGVMQNPRHLVRRRGQEARLRCSPMKGHSHVYWYRQLPEEGLKFMVYLQKENIIDESGMPKERFSAEFPKEGPSILRIQQVVRGDSAAYFCASSPLTVNEQYFGPGTRLTVT.

This clone occurred once. The gene calls are TRBV30 and TRBJ1-3; no reliable D call. V was shortened by 5 bases and J by 0 bases, with 5 bases between the two germline ends. The CDR3 runs 12 residues. CDR1 is GTSNPN, CDR2 SVGIG, per germline (reference sequence). This chain's CDR3 is CAWQGSGNTIYF. For the CDR3, the DNA is TGTGCCTGGCAAGGCTCTGGAAACACCATATATTTT.

The chain uses TRBV29-1 and TRBJ1-2; 7 bases map to TRBD1. The length of the CDR3 is 13 residues. V shed 3 bases and J 8 bases; nucleotides not matched to a gene: 9. CDR1 and CDR2 (germline): SQVTM, ANQGSEA. The CDR3 reads CSVDIRDSRGYTF. The CDR3 nucleotides are TGCAGCGTTGATATCCGGGACAGCCGGGGCTACACCTTC. Supplemented by reference TRBV29-1 and TRBJ1-2, the full variable domain reads SAVISQKPSRDICQRGTSLTIQCQVDSQVTMMFWYRQQPGQSLTLIATANQGSEATYESGFVIDKFPISRPNLTFSTLTVSNMSPEDSSIYLCSVDIRDSRGYTFGSGTRLTVV.

The chain has TRBV6-5 and TRBJ2-3; D call uncertain. The CDR3 is 14 amino acids. Germline CDR1 MNHEY, CDR2 SVGAGI. Trimming shortened V by 0 bases and J by 2 bases, and 6 bases separated the two germline ends. CDR3 in DNA: TGTGCCAGCAGTTACTCATCAGCCACAGATACGCAGTATTTT. This sequence encodes CASSYSSATDTQYF.

The CDR3: CASAPGLSGTQYF. The CDR3 DNA follows: TGTGCCAGCGCTCCGGGACTAAGTGGGACCCAGTACTTC. The rearrangement links TRBV2 to TRBJ2-5; 7 nucleotides agree with TRBD2. The V segment lost 8 bases and the J segment 7 bases; nucleotides outside the gene matches: 10. The germline V gene encodes CDR1 SNHLY and CDR2 FYNNEI. The CDR3 is made up of 13 amino acids.

V and J are TRBV5-4 and TRBJ1-4; possibly TRBD1 for D (6 bases). There are 16 residues in the CDR3. Germline CDR1 and CDR2: SGHNT and YYREEE (reference sequence). The germline V and J ends were trimmed by 4 bases and 8 bases, with 21 bases remaining between them. The CDR3: CASSEGPGQRGEKLFF. The CDR3 bases are TGTGCCAGCAGCGAGGGCCCTGGACAGCGTGGCGAAAAACTGTTTTTT.

This CDR3 reads CASSNLTDTQYF. CDR3 nucleotides: TGTGCCAGCAGCAATCTGACAGATACGCAGTATTTT. The V and J genes are TRBV13 and TRBJ2-3; D gene unclear. This CDR3 spans 12 amino acids. V gave up 5 bases and J gave up 3 bases, with 6 bases separating them. Germline CDR1 reads PRHDT; CDR2 reads FYEKMQ (reference sequence). The complete variable domain, with remaining parts taken from reference TRBV13 and TRBJ2-3, reads AAGVIQSPRHLIKEKRETATLKCYPIPRHDTVYWYQQGPGQDPQFLISFYEKMQSDKGSIPDRFSAQQFSDYHSELNMSSLELGDSALYFCASSNLTDTQYFGPGTRLTVL.

The rearrangement links TRBV5-1 to TRBJ1-2, with 7 bases matching TRBD1. The CDR3 is 15 residues long. Germline-derived CDR1 and CDR2 are SGHRS and YFSETQ. V was clipped by 0 bases and J by 4 bases; unmatched bases: 6. CDR3 coding DNA: TGCGCCAGCAGCTTGGATGCAGGGGGAAGCTATGGCTACACCTTC. Translated, it gives CASSLDAGGSYGYTF. Filled out from reference TRBV5-1 and TRBJ1-2, the complete variable domain reads KAGVTQTPRYLIKTRGQQVTLSCSPISGHRSVSWYQQTPGQGLQFLFEYFSETQRNKGNFPGRFSGRQFSNSRSEMNVSTLELGDSALYLCASSLDAGGSYGYTFGSGTRLTVV.

The chain links TRBV7-9 to TRBJ2-7; D may be TRBD2 (5 bases). CDR3 size: 12 residues. Germline V lookup: CDR1 SEHNR, CDR2 FQNEAQ (reference sequence). The ends were cut back, 4 bases at V and 8 bases at J, with 12 bases in the middle. For the CDR3, the DNA is TGTGCCAGCAGCTCTTCAAGCGGCAAGCAGTACTTC. Its translation is CASSSSSGKQYF.

The V call is TRBV27, the J call TRBJ2-6, with D unclear. The CDR3 extends over 16 amino acids. Between the trimmed V and J ends, which lost 1 base and 0 bases, there was a span of 7 bases. From germline, CDR1 is MNHEY and CDR2 SMNVEV (reference sequence). The CDR3 here is CASSLWWSSGANVLTF. DNA for the CDR3: TGTGCCAGCAGTTTATGGTGGAGCTCTGGGGCCAACGTCCTGACTTTC.

V and J are TRBV6-6 and TRBJ1-5; 8 bases are a match to TRBD1. This CDR3 comprises 15 residues. J gave up 0 bases and V 4 bases, and 2 bases lay outside the gene matches. CDR1 MNHNY and CDR2 SVGAGI come from the germline V gene (reference sequence). CDR3 region: CASSSGQVSNQPQHF. The CDR3 coding sequence is TGTGCCAGCAGTTCGGGACAGGTTAGCAATCAGCCCCAGCATTTT.